The subject of this entry is one T cell receptor beta chain. Its target is not known. The CDR3 extends over 14 amino acids. The germline V gene encodes CDR1 LGHNA and CDR2 YSLEER. The J segment lost 9 bases and the V segment lost 4 bases, leaving 8 bases of the junction unmatched. The data stem from a study of beta chain features in type 1 diabetes. Study conclusions and caveats: There were fewer insertions and more deletions at the VDJ junctions of type 1 diabetes patients. Researchers could not determine here whether HLA type influences TCRB rearrangement.

Isolated RNA was reverse transcribed in full, so expressed TCRB transcripts were sequenced. The protocol was immunoSEQ multiplex PCR, while the TCRdb copy is restricted to in-frame clones and leaves out a portion. The sample consists of 200,000 to 250,000 clones, 11% of them appearing once. The receptor was isolated from a young man in good health. The specimen was central memory CD4+ T cells from blood. The genes are TRBV4-3 and TRBJ2-1; TRBD1 agrees at 8 bases. The CDR3 bases are TGCGCCAGCAGCCCGCGGAGACAGGGGCCTGAGCAGTTCTTC. It is translated as CASSPRRQGPEQFF.